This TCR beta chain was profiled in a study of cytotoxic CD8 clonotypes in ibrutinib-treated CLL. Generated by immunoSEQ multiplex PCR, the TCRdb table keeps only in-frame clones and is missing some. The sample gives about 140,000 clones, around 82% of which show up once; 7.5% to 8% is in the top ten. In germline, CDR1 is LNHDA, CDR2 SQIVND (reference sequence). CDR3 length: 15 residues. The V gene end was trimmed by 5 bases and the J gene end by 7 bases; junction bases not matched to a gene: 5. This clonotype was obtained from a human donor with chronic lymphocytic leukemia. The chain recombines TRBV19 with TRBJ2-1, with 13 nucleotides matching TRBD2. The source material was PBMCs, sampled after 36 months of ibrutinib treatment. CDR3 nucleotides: TGTGCCAGTAGTCCACTAGCGGGAGGGCCTAATGAGCAGTTCTTC. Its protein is CASSPLAGGPNEQFF. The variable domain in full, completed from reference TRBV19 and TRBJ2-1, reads DGGITQSPKYLFRKEGQNVTLSCEQNLNHDAMYWYRQDPGQGLRLIYYSQIVNDFQKGDIAEGYSVSREKKESFPLTVTSAQKNPTAFYLCASSPLAGGPNEQFFGPGTRLTVL.